The clone carrying this T cell receptor (beta chain) occurred many times. The data were taken from a study of T cells after yellow fever vaccination. This CDR3 region has 15 residues. CDR1 and CDR2 (germline): SGHRS, YFSETQ. V dropped 4 bases and J dropped 2; count of bases not matched to a gene: 6. Study-level results: Although the secondary response was weaker, it peaked faster, at day 5 versus 15. A small share of clonotypes appeared in both CD4 and CD8 compartments.

TCRdb independently ran MiXCR on the 5' RACE reads; one entry per CDR3 protein. The sample lists around 40,000 distinct CDR3 sequences; 6.8% were seen once. The sequenced sample was CD8+ T cells not binding an NS4B(214-222) dextramer, sorted from PBMCs, obtained 45 days after the yellow fever booster vaccination. This chain uses TRBV5-1 with TRBJ2-3; 8 positions agree with TRBD2. This receptor was obtained from a man aged 25-40 years who received the YFV17D yellow fever vaccine. The CDR3 nucleotides are TGCGCCAGCAGCACAACTAGCGGAACCACAGATACGCAGTATTTT. Encoded protein: CASSTTSGTTDTQYF.